The 11 T cell receptor beta chains below were found in one sample sequenced in a study of beta chain features in type 1 diabetes. Reverse transcribing all isolated RNA meant expressed TCRB transcripts were sequenced. The table came from immunoSEQ multiplex PCR; TCRdb's copy has only in-frame clones and leaves some out. The sample carries approximately 84,000 clones, 25% to 35% recorded once. What was sequenced was stem cell memory CD4+ T cells from blood. The receptors derive from a woman under 30 in good health.

This rearrangement joins TRBV4-2 to TRBJ2-5; maybe TRBD1 (6 bases). This CDR3 comprises 15 residues. V was pared by 3 bases and J by 2 bases, with 13 bases between. Germline V CDR1 and CDR2: LGHNA, YNFKEQ. In nucleotides, the CDR3 is TGTGCCAGCAGCCAGCTGGGGACAAGGCAAGAGACCCAGTACTTC. Encoded protein: CASSQLGTRQETQYF.

This clone was counted between two and nine times. The chain couples TRBV20-1 to TRBJ2-1; a weak D match, TRBD2 (5 bases). The CDR3 has 11 amino acids. The germline gives CDR1 DFQATT, CDR2 SNEGSKA (reference sequence). This chain's CDR3 is CSGIGYNEQFF. DNA for the CDR3: TGCAGCGGGATTGGCTACAATGAGCAGTTCTTC.

This clone was counted a few times. This chain joins TRBV11-2 and TRBJ2-7; D perhaps matches TRBD1 (5 bases). V was trimmed by 5 bases and J by 3 bases, leaving 20 bases between them. The CDR3 runs to 16 residues. Germline assignment: CDR1 SGHAT and CDR2 FQNNGV. CDR3 sequence reads: CASSRWGGNSYYEQYF. The CDR3 nucleotides read TGTGCCAGCAGCCGATGGGGCGGAAATAGTTACTACGAGCAGTACTTC.

This clone came up a few times. The rearrangement uses TRBV18 and TRBJ2-3; D call uncertain. CDR3 length equals 11 residues. Trimming removed 3 bases from V and 5 bases from J, with 3 bases in between. Germline CDR1 KGHSH, CDR2 LQKENI. In DNA, the CDR3 is TGTGCCAGCTCACCCGGAGATACGCAGTATTTT. This codes for CASSPGDTQYF.

The chain combines TRBV4-2 with TRBJ2-7; perhaps TRBD1 as D (6 bases). The germline CDR1 and CDR2 sequences are LGHNA and YNFKEQ. The length of the CDR3 is 15 residues. V was trimmed by 3 bases and J by 6 bases, leaving 18 bases between them. CDR3 in amino acids: CASSQDSYRVFEQYF. For the CDR3, the DNA is TGTGCCAGCAGCCAGGACTCGTACAGGGTTTTCGAGCAGTACTTC.

This clone was seen a handful of times. The chain joins TRBV11-2 to TRBJ2-5; TRBD2 matches at 15 bases. The CDR3 sequence is 15 residues long. The V and J ends lost 8 bases and 4 bases, in that order; junction bases with no gene match: 5. Germline CDR1 SGHAT, CDR2 FQNNGV. The CDR3 DNA sequence: TGTGCCAGCGGGACTAGCGGGGGGAGAGGAGAGACCCAGTACTTC. Translation gives CASGTSGGRGETQYF.

This chain connects TRBV21-1 to TRBJ2-1; the D call TRBD2 from the table was never checked on the DNA. TRBV21-1 is listed as a pseudogene. The CDR3 totals 15 residues. The CDR3: CASSKVRSVVNEQFF. The DNA of the CDR3 is TGTGCCAGCAGCAAAGTTCGCAGCGTGGTTAATGAGCAGTTCTTC.

This clone was observed a few times. The CDR3, as DNA: TGTGCCAGCAGCTTAGAACAGGGGCTCTCCTACGAGCAGTACTTC. This encodes CASSLEQGLSYEQYF. The chain links TRBV7-2 to TRBJ2-7; TRBD1 matches 7 bases. CDR1 is SGHTA, CDR2 FQGNSA, per germline. The V gene end was trimmed by 1 base and the J gene end by 0 bases; junction bases not matched to a gene: 3. CDR3 length: 15 amino acids. Variable domain in full (rest from reference TRBV7-2 and TRBJ2-7): GAGVSQSPSNKVTEKGKDVELRCDPISGHTALYWYRQSLGQGLEFLIYFQGNSAPDKSGLPSDRFSAERTGGSVSTLTIQRTQQEDSAVYLCASSLEQGLSYEQYFGPGTRLTVT.

The genes are TRBV18 and TRBJ1-5, with a possible D match to TRBD1 (5 bases). Germline assignment: CDR1 KGHSH and CDR2 LQKENI. This CDR3 region has 14 residues. With 4 bases removed from V and 5 bases from J, the gap between germline ends came to 12 bases. The CDR3: CASSLQGFHQPQHF. The CDR3 DNA reads TGTGCCAGCTCACTCCAGGGATTCCATCAGCCCCAGCATTTT.

This clone was found a few times. The rearrangement links TRBV10-3 to TRBJ2-3; tentative D call: TRBD2 (6 bases). Germline V lookup: CDR1 ENHRY, CDR2 SYGVKD. The CDR3 has 15 amino acids. The V end was cut by 4 bases, the J end by 0 bases, with 11 bases between. The CDR3 DNA sequence: TGTGCCATCAGTGGGGACTTCTCTAGCACAGATACGCAGTATTTT. Its protein is CAISGDFSSTDTQYF.

The chain uses TRBV7-3 and TRBJ2-7; D unresolved. This CDR3 region has 11 residues. Germline CDR1 SGHTA, CDR2 FQGTGA. The ends were cut back, 3 bases at V and 4 bases at J, with 4 bases in the middle. This CDR3 is CASSFLYEQYF. The CDR3 nucleotides are TGTGCCAGCAGCTTTCTGTACGAGCAGTACTTC.